The 10 T cell receptor beta chains reported below all come from one sample, sequenced in a study of blood T cells in healthy people across ages. It was with a sample-barcoded 5' primer and a J-beta primer mix that a second PCR of about 7 to 12 cycles was run. MiXCR, applied by TCRdb to the 5' RACE reads, yields one record per CDR3 protein. The table lists some 1.6 million distinct CDR3 sequences, about 35% of them singletons. The sample consisted of blood. The receptor set was obtained from a woman aged 25 to 39 in good health.

On this clonotype itself: The germline gene is not matched at one end of the junction; a read error may be the cause. The CDR3 DNA reads TGTACCAGCAGTAGAGACGGGAATGAGCAGTTCTTC. This encodes CTSSRDGNEQFF. This chain links TRBV6-5 with TRBJ2-1; no clear D. Germline CDR1 and CDR2: MNHEY and SVGAGI. The CDR3 loop spans 12 amino acids.

This clonotype has a handful of counts. The chain carries TRBV2 and TRBJ2-1; D remains ambiguous. Germline CDR1 is SNHLY and CDR2 is FYNNEI. V lost 3 bases and J 6 bases, leaving 9 bases between the germline ends. The CDR3 runs 13 residues. CDR3 amino acids: CASSDEDGNEQFF. In nucleotides, the CDR3 is TGTGCCAGCAGTGATGAGGACGGCAATGAGCAGTTCTTC.

This clonotype was recorded a few times. The rearrangement uses TRBV6-5 and TRBJ2-1; D unclear. Germline V CDR1 and CDR2: MNHEY, SVGAGI. CDR3 length: 12 amino acids. The V end was cut by 10 bases, the J end by 4 bases, with 11 bases between. The CDR3 DNA reads as TGTGCCACCGGGCGGCCTTACAATGAGCAGTTCTTC. It is translated as CATGRPYNEQFF.

This clonotype was seen only once. DNA of the CDR3: TGTGCCACCAGTGATTTGAAGGGGAGCTCCTACAATGAGCAGTTCTTC. It translates to CATSDLKGSSYNEQFF. The rearrangement links TRBV24-1 to TRBJ2-1; D is possibly TRBD1 or TRBD2 (5 bases each). The CDR3 length is 16 residues. CDR1 and CDR2 from the germline V gene are KGHDR and SFDVKD. The ends were cut back, 0 bases at V and 0 bases at J, with 8 bases in the middle.

The rearrangement uses TRBV24-1 and TRBJ2-7, with 8 nucleotides matching TRBD1. The assigned J gene may be wrong: the sequence end matches TRBJ2-5 better. In germline, CDR1 is KGHDR, CDR2 SFDVKD. The CDR3 is 14 amino acids. Here the CDR3 DNA reads TGTGCCACCAGTGAAAGGACAGGGAGGGAGACCCAGTACTTC. This encodes CATSERTGRETQYF.

This clonotype was recorded once. The chain combines TRBV9 with TRBJ1-4; the match to TRBD1 covers 7 bases. Trimming took 4 bases from V and 7 from J; bases not matched to a gene: 7. The CDR3 contains 14 residues. Per germline, CDR1 SGDLS and CDR2 YYNGEE. CDR3 sequence reads: CASSLWDSLEKLFF. The CDR3 coding sequence is TGTGCCAGCAGCCTTTGGGACAGCCTTGAAAAACTGTTTTTT.

This clonotype has only a few counts. V usage is TRBV6-1 and J usage is TRBJ2-3; 7 positions match TRBD1. CDR3 size: 17 residues. Germline CDR1 and CDR2: MNHNS and SASEGT. Trimming took 4 bases from V and 3 from J; bases not matched to a gene: 13. The CDR3 spells CASSGTPRGTATDTQYF. CDR3 DNA: TGTGCCAGCAGTGGAACCCCAAGGGGGACAGCTACAGATACGCAGTATTTT.

With respect to this clonotype: An end of the junction does not agree with germline; a read error may underlie this. The chain recombines TRBV3-1 with TRBJ1-1; D unresolved. There are 17 residues in the CDR3. Germline V gene data show CDR1 as LGHDT and CDR2 as YNNKEL (reference sequence). In DNA, the CDR3 is TGTGCCAGCAGCCAAGATGGGGTTGGAGACCCGGAGACTGGAGCTTTCTTT. The encoded protein is CASSQDGVGDPETGAFF.

About this clonotype itself: Just one base apart from a much larger clone, this may be a read error. V is TRBV10-3 and J is TRBJ2-7; maybe TRBD2 (5 bases). TRBJ2-5 matches the DNA end more closely, so the J call is doubtful. The germline V gene has CDR1 ENHRY and CDR2 SYGVKD. The CDR3 is made up of 12 amino acids. For the CDR3, the DNA is TGTGGGCGCAAGGGAGCAGAAGAGACCCAGTACTTC. Translated, it gives CGRKGAEETQYF.

In this sample, this clonotype turned up a few times. The chain combines TRBV28 with TRBJ2-3, with 9 bases fitting TRBD1. The V gene end was trimmed by 5 bases and the J gene end by 4 bases; junction bases not matched to a gene: 10. The CDR3 is 16 amino acids. Germline loops: CDR1 MDHEN, CDR2 SYDVKM. The CDR3 bases are TGTGCCAGCAGTCTACCGGGACAGGGAAGAGCAGATACGCAGTATTTT. Protein product: CASSLPGQGRADTQYF.